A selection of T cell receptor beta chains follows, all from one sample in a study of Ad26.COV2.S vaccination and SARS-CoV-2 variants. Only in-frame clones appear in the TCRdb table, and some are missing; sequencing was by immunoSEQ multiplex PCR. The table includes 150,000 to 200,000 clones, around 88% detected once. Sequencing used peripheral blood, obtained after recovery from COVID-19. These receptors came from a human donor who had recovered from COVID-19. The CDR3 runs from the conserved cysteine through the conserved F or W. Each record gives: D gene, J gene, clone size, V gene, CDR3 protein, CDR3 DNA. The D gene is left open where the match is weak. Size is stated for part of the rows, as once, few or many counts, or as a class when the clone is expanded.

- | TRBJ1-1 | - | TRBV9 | CASTLGGGSDTEAFF | TGTGCCAGCACCCTAGGCGGGGGCTCGGACACTGAAGCTTTCTTT
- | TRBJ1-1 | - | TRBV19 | CASSMGGIPLSLFF | TGTGCCAGTAGTATGGGGGGGATTCCTTTGAGTCTTTTCTTT
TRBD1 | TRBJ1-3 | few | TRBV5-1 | CASSFGQGGPGNTIYF | TGCGCCAGCAGCTTTGGACAGGGGGGTCCTGGAAACACCATATATTTT
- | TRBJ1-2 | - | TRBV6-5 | CASSKDSGAYGYTF | TGTGCCAGCTCCAAGGACTCAGGGGCCTATGGCTACACCTTC
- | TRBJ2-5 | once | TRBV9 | CASSVASGGPYQETQYF | TGTGCCAGCAGCGTAGCGTCTGGGGGCCCGTACCAAGAGACCCAGTACTTC
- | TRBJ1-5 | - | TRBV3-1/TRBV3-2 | CASSQDRAVTRPQHF | TGTGCCAGCAGCCAAGATCGGGCAGTCACCCGGCCCCAGCATTTT
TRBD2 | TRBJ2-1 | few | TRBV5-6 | CASYFGLAGGRNEQFF | TGTGCCAGTTACTTCGGACTAGCGGGAGGTAGGAATGAGCAGTTCTTC
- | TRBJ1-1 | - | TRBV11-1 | CASSPRDGGKAFF | TGTGCCAGCAGCCCCAGGGATGGGGGAAAAGCTTTCTTT
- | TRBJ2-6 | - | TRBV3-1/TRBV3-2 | CASSQDIGANVLTF | TGTGCCAGCAGCCAAGATATTGGGGCCAACGTCCTGACTTTC
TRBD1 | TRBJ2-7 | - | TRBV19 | CASSIGGTAYEQYF | TGTGCCAGTAGTATAGGTGGGACAGCCTACGAGCAGTACTTC
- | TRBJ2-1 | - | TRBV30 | CAWSLGPAYNEQFF | TGTGCCTGGAGTCTGGGGCCAGCCTACAATGAGCAGTTCTTC
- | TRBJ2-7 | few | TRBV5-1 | CASSSHEGHLDYEQYF | TGCGCCAGCAGCTCCCACGAGGGCCACCTCGACTACGAGCAGTACTTC
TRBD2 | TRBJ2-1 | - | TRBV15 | CATSSKPGLADNEQFF | TGTGCCACCAGCAGCAAACCGGGACTAGCGGACAATGAGCAGTTCTTC